The T cell receptor (beta chain) described here comes from a study of tumor-infiltrating lymphocytes in primary liver carcinoma. In its sample, this clonotype was seen once. The CDR3 does not close with the conserved phenylalanine or tryptophan, likely indicating a read error. Germline values: CDR1 SGHAT, CDR2 FQNNGV. This CDR3 is built from 13 residues. Between the trimmed V and J ends, which lost 3 bases and 4 bases, there was a span of 10 bases. With around 520 ng total RNA as template and a constant-region primer, TCR beta cDNA was made. Three nested multiplex PCR rounds of slightly modified ARM-PCR generated TCR beta libraries. TRBV1-TRBV30 forward primers paired with a C-beta reverse primer drove the first two PCR rounds, roughly 10 cycles each. TCRdb used MiXCR to reprocess the multiplex PCR reads, holding one entry per CDR3 protein. The table includes 75,000 to 80,000 distinct CDR3 sequences, approximately 69% detected once.

Co-extraction of RNA and DNA was performed on roughly 20-34 mg of unsorted bulk tissue. The chain employs TRBV11-2 and TRBJ2-7; D is undetermined. Sample: tumor-adjacent normal liver tissue. The TCR originated in a man aged 40-49 years with primary liver carcinoma and hepatitis B virus infection. CDR3 in DNA: TGTGCCAGCAGCTTCGATACGGTGTACGAGCAGTACTTA. Translating gives CASSFDTVYEQYL.